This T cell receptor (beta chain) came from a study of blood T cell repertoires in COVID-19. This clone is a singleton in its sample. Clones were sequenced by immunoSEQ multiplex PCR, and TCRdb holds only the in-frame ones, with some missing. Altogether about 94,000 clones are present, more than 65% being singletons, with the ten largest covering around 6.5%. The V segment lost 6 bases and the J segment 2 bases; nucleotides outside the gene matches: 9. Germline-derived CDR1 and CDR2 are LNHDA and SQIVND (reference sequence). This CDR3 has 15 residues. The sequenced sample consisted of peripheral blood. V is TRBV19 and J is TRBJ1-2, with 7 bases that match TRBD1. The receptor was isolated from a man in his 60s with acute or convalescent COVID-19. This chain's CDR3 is CASRVPGQQNYGYTF. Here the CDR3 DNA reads TGTGCCAGTAGGGTCCCGGGACAGCAGAACTATGGCTACACCTTC.